This TCR beta chain originates from a study of T-cell memory formation after mild COVID-19 (dated by TCRdb to the early 2020s). With respect to the entire study: TCR sequence clusters from the two donors were found to be largely donor specific. Longitudinal TCRalpha and TCRbeta repertoire sequencing tracked T-cell clones expanding and contracting after mild COVID-19 in a couple of donors. The cohort was made up of two young adult volunteers, one female and one male, who were previously healthy.

Overall results and qualifications from the work: Whether the second-wave clones peaking on day 37 were SARS-CoV-2 specific was not confirmed. Contracting CD4+ clones turned up mainly in the CM and EM memory subsets, whereas EMRA was where CD8+ clones were enriched. Clones contracting from day 15 to 85 had balanced CD4/CD8 phenotypes, while a second wave expanding from day 15 to 37 was biased towards CD4+. The detection of some responding clones in pre-infection memory suggests that pre-existing cross-reactive memory T cells joined the SARS-CoV-2 response. The study covered only a couple of mild cases, and larger cohorts including severe cases with pre-infection samples were considered necessary.

Ficoll-Paque density gradient centrifugation was the method used to isolate PBMCs. This clonotype was recorded a few times. Its specific antigen is unknown. It has no much larger one-base neighbor in the sample; base qualities were not kept. After removal of 4 bases from V and 5 bases from J, the junction retains 3 bases not matched to a gene. There are 14 amino acids in the CDR3, from cysteine to phenylalanine inclusive. The sequence is cut down to CDR3 DNA, 42 bases in frame from base 1. From a lookup of the germline V gene (reference sequence), CDR1 and CDR2 are LNHNV and YYDKDF. Instrument on record: Illumina NovaSeq 6000. Using 5'RACE with constant-segment primers, TCRalpha and TCRbeta cDNA libraries were constructed, with sample barcodes and unique molecular identifiers added in the process. RNA was extracted from every sample with Trizol reagent. Library amplification was performed in two PCR steps, and a second sample barcode and Illumina TruSeq adapters were introduced in the second step. Sequencing of libraries was performed on an Illumina NovaSeq with 2 x 150 bp paired-end reads. Under the source paper's analysis protocol: With migec v1.2.7, reads were demultiplexed and then collapsed into UMI-guided consensus sequences. With mixcr v2.1.11, UMI consensuses were aligned to TRA and TRB V and J templates and assembled into clonotypes. Clonotypes were classified as expanded or contracted when called significant by both edgeR and NoisET, with noise models trained on biological replicates. For edgeR calls, a false discovery rate-adjusted p below 0.01 and a log2 fold-change threshold of 1 were applied. As an exploratory analysis of dynamics, PCA with hierarchical clustering was applied to max-normalized trajectories of the 1000 most abundant clonotypes. Separately sequenced CD4+ and CD8+ repertoires were used to assign a CD4 or CD8 phenotype to each responding clone. TCRdb itself trimmed the public reads at Q25 with fastp, ran MiXCR and retained productive beta chains. Each entry is one CDR3 protein sequence, shown with its most common DNA and genes. TCRdb's processing, not the authors', yielded these V and J calls. The sample table lists around 130,000 distinct CDR3 sequences, 15% to 20% of them with a count of one. The ten top clones hold approximately 14% of the sample.

The source is an adult woman who had mild COVID-19 (a few samples of this study predate the infection). The sample titles of this study are shuffled in the database, so cell type and time point are left out; the donor was told from shared clones. Recombination connected TRBV15 to TRBJ2-3; TRBD2 matches 10 bases in the middle. Sequencing was carried out using PBMCs or a T cell subset sorted from them (not recorded which). The encoded CDR3 is CATSTLAGGDTQYF. The DNA is TGTGCCACCAGCACCTTAGCGGGAGGAGATACGCAGTATTTT.